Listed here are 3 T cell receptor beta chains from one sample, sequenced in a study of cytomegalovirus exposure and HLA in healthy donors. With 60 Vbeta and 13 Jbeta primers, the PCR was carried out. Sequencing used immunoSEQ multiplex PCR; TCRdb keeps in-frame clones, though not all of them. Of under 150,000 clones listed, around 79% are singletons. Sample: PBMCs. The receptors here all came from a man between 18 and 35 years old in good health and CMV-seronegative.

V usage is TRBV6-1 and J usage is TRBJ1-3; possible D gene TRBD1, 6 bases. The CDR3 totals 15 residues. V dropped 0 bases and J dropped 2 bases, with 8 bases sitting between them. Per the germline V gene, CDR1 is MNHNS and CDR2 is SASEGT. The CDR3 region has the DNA TGTGCCAGCAGTGAAGCTAACAGGGCTGGAAACACCATATATTTT. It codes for CASSEANRAGNTIYF.

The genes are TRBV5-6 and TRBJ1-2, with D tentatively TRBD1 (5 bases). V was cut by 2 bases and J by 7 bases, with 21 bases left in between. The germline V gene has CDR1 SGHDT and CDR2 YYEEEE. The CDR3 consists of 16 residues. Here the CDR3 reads CASSLFAFGRVSGYTF. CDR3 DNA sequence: TGTGCCAGCAGCTTATTCGCGTTTGGCAGGGTCTCTGGCTACACCTTC.

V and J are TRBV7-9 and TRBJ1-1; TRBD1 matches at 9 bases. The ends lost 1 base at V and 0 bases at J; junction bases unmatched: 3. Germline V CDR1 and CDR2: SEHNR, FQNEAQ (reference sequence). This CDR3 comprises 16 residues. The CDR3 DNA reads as TGTGCCAGCAGCTTAGGGGACAGGGAATTGAACACTGAAGCTTTCTTT. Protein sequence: CASSLGDRELNTEAFF.